The rows below give T cell receptor beta chains drawn from one sample of a study of CD8 T cells in Susac syndrome. TCRdb itself ran the immunoSEQ multiplex PCR reads through MiXCR, one entry per CDR3 protein. The sample shows about 140,000 distinct CDR3 sequences, 95% of them seen only once. Sequenced material: CD4+ T cells from PBMCs. These receptors all come from a human donor with multiple sclerosis. CDR3s include the opening cysteine and the closing phenylalanine or tryptophan. Fields, in order: CDR3 length, clone size, V gene, D gene, J gene, CDR3 DNA, CDR3 protein. The D gene is left open where the match is weak. Clone size is given for some rows only: seen once, a few or many times, or a class if the clone is expanded.

>13|-|TRBV7-9|TRBD1|TRBJ2-1
TGTGCCAGCCGGGACAGGGGTTACAATGAGCAGTTCTTC
CASRDRGYNEQFF
>13|-|TRBV29-1|-|TRBJ1-6
TGCAGCGTTGGAGTCAGTGAAAATTCACCCCTCCACTTT
CSVGVSENSPLHF
>12|-|TRBV29-1|-|TRBJ1-2
TGCAGCGTTGGGAAGGGGAGGGATGGCTACACCTTC
CSVGKGRDGYTF
>13|-|TRBV6-6|TRBD1|TRBJ1-6
TGTGCCAGCGGGAGGGGGCAAAGTTCACCCCTCCACTTT
CASGRGQSSPLHF
>16|-|TRBV28|TRBD1|TRBJ2-5
TGTGCCAGCAGTAGTCGGGACAGGGGTGGGGAAGAGACCCAGTACTTC
CASSSRDRGGEETQYF
>10|-|TRBV27|-|TRBJ2-4
TGTGCCAGCAGTTTCGACATTCAGTACTTC
CASSFDIQYF
>11|-|TRBV3-1|-|TRBJ1-6
TGTGCCAGCAGCCCGAATTCACCCCTCCACTTT
CASSPNSPLHF
>15|-|TRBV10-3|TRBD2|TRBJ2-5
TGTGCCATCAGTGGTACTAGCGGGAGATTAGAGACCCAGTACTTC
CAISGTSGRLETQYF
>14|-|TRBV7-3|TRBD1|TRBJ1-1
TGTGCCAGCAGCAGGACAGGCGAGGGGACTGAAGCTTTCTTT
CASSRTGEGTEAFF
>15|-|TRBV24-1|TRBD1|TRBJ2-3
TGTGCCACCAGTGTCGGGACAGGGGGCAAAGATACGCAGTATTTT
CATSVGTGGKDTQYF
>15|once|TRBV7-2|-|TRBJ2-1
TGTGCCACCAAGGAGTCCCCTAGGTCCTACAATGAGCAGTTCTTC
CATKESPRSYNEQFF
>16|-|TRBV7-3|-|TRBJ2-1
TGTGCCAGCAGCTTAGATAGCGGAGCATCCTACAATGAGCAGTTCTTC
CASSLDSGASYNEQFF
>11|-|TRBV28|-|TRBJ1-2
TGTGCCGGTCGGGCGAACTATGGCTACACCTTC
CAGRANYGYTF
>11|-|TRBV30|-|TRBJ1-1
TGTGCCTGGAGTGTACGACACGGAGCTTTCTTT
CAWSVRHGAFF
>12|-|TRBV30|-|TRBJ1-1
TGTGCCTGGAGTTTATGGGCCGAAGAAGCTTTCTTT
CAWSLWAEEAFF
>13|-|TRBV12-3/TRBV12-4|-|TRBJ1-2
TGTGCCAGCAGTCGGCAGAACAACTATGGCTACACCTTC
CASSRQNNYGYTF
>15|-|TRBV28|-|TRBJ2-6
TGTGCCAGCAGTGGGGTTGCGGCTGGGGCCAACGTCCTGACTTTC
CASSGVAAGANVLTF
>15|-|TRBV30|TRBD1|TRBJ1-6
TGTGCCTGGAGTGTACCAGGGACAGGGCGTTCACCCCTCCACTTT
CAWSVPGTGRSPLHF
>14|-|TRBV20-1|TRBD1|TRBJ2-5
TGCAGTGCCCGGGACAGGGTAATTCAAGAGACCCAGTACTTC
CSARDRVIQETQYF
>13|-|TRBV29-1|-|TRBJ1-2
TGCAGCGTTGAACATGGGGCCGGCTATGGCTACACCTTC
CSVEHGAGYGYTF
>12|once|TRBV20-1|-|TRBJ1-5
TGCAGTGTCATAAAGGGGAATCAGCCCCAGCATTTT
CSVIKGNQPQHF
>13|-|TRBV29-1|TRBD1|TRBJ1-1
TGCAGCGCTTCCCGACAGGGAGGCACTGAAGCTTTCTTT
CSASRQGGTEAFF
>15|-|TRBV3-1|TRBD1|TRBJ1-2
TGTGCCAGCAGCCAAGGAGGACAGGCCCCGGCGGGCTACACCTTC
CASSQGGQAPAGYTF
>14|-|TRBV12-3/TRBV12-4|TRBD1|TRBJ1-5
TGTGCCAGCAGTTTGGGGACAGAGAATCAGCCCCAGCATTTT
CASSLGTENQPQHF
>16|-|TRBV20-1|TRBD2|TRBJ2-5
TGCAGTGCTCGCTCTTCAATGACTAGCGGGAAAGAGACCCAGTACTTC
CSARSSMTSGKETQYF
>13|once|TRBV28|-|TRBJ1-5
TGTGCCAATGGGAGGGAGGGCAATCAGCCCCAGCATTTT
CANGREGNQPQHF
>14|-|TRBV28|TRBD1|TRBJ2-7
TGTGCCAGCAGTCCCGGGACAGGGAATCACGAGCAGTACTTC
CASSPGTGNHEQYF
>15|-|TRBV6-6|-|TRBJ1-4
TGTGCCAGCAGCTCGTATACAGGGATCATCGAAAAACTGTTTTTT
CASSSYTGIIEKLFF
>15|-|TRBV4-3|-|TRBJ2-3
TGCGCCAGCAGCCAAGATGTGGTGAGCACAGATACGCAGTATTTT
CASSQDVVSTDTQYF
>13|-|TRBV27|-|TRBJ2-2
TGTGCCAGCAGACAGGGATCCGTCGGGGAGCTGTTTTTT
CASRQGSVGELFF
>15|-|TRBV24-1|-|TRBJ2-6
TGTGCCACCAGCGCCCAGAGTTCTGGGGCCAACGTCCTGACTTTC
CATSAQSSGANVLTF
>14|-|TRBV29-1|-|TRBJ2-5
TGCAGCGTTGCCGAAGGGTTAGGGGAAGGCCCCCAGTACTTC
CSVAEGLGEGPQYF
>15|-|TRBV12-3/TRBV12-4|TRBD1|TRBJ2-4
TGTGCCAGCAGCTTAGGGACAGACACCAAAAACATTCAGTACTTC
CASSLGTDTKNIQYF
>14|-|TRBV19|TRBD1|TRBJ1-2
TGTGCCAGTAGTACCACGACAGGGAACTATGGCTACACCTTC
CASSTTTGNYGYTF
>13|-|TRBV12-3/TRBV12-4|-|TRBJ2-7
TGTGCCAGCAGTTTGGCCAGCAGGTACGAGCAGTACTTC
CASSLASRYEQYF
>17|once|TRBV20-1|-|TRBJ2-2
TGCAGTGCTAGAGATCTTACTAGGGGCACGGGAACCGGGGAGCTGTTTTTT
CSARDLTRGTGTGELFF
>14|once|TRBV14|TRBD1|TRBJ1-1
TGTGCCAGCAGCCAACACATCAGGGGGACTGAAGCTTTCTTT
CASSQHIRGTEAFF
>13|-|TRBV4-3|-|TRBJ1-6
TGCGCCAGCAGCCTCCGCCGGGGGTCACCCCTCCACTTT
CASSLRRGSPLHF
>15|-|TRBV5-4|TRBD1|TRBJ2-7
TGTGCCAGCAGCACATACCGGGACAGCACCTACGAGCAGTACTTC
CASSTYRDSTYEQYF